This T cell receptor beta chain derives from a study of HIV-infected patients and healthy controls. Using its own MiXCR run on the 5' RACE reads, TCRdb lists one record per CDR3 protein. This sample has roughly 68,000 distinct CDR3 sequences, with less than 20% found just once. Trimming shortened V by 7 bases and J by 2 bases, and 14 bases separated the two germline ends. The CDR3 consists of 14 residues. The germline V gene has CDR1 MNHEY and CDR2 SVGAGI. This clonotype was counted ten times or more. The specimen was CD4+ T cells from blood. This clonotype was obtained from a human donor in good health. The genes are TRBV6-5 and TRBJ1-1; D is uncertain. The CDR3 region is CASTPSFSNTEAFF. CDR3 nucleotide sequence: TGTGCCAGCACCCCGTCGTTTTCCAACACTGAAGCTTTCTTT.